This T cell receptor beta chain appears in the sequencing data of a study of T cells in women clearing cervical HPV infection. Germline V lookup: CDR1 SGHTA, CDR2 FQGNSA. The length of the CDR3 is 13 residues. The V end lost 10 bases, the J end lost 1 base, and 11 bases lay between the germline ends. Measured with immunoSEQ multiplex PCR; TCRdb has only the in-frame clones, and not every one. Its table lists about 40,000 clones. About this clone: The sequenced fragment ends 3 residues before the CDR3 boundary, so the rest is inferred from the germline J gene.

The TCR was taken from a woman aged 18-70 years with a cervical HPV16 infection that either progressed to CIN3+ or cleared (not recorded which). The specimen sequenced was blood buffy coat. The genes are TRBV7-2 and TRBJ2-1, with D tentatively TRBD2 (5 bases). Here the CDR3 reads CATGVWSYNEQFF. Partial CDR3 DNA: TGTGCCACCGGGGTATGGTCCTACAATGAG.